This TCR beta chain was retrieved from a study of shared clonotypes between healthy human individuals. This clone was counted a single time. Some clones are missing from TCRdb's copy, which holds only in-frame ones; the method was immunoSEQ multiplex PCR. The data hold 1,400,000 or so clones, with around 98.5% observed a single time. CDR1 SGHTA and CDR2 FQGNSA come from the germline V gene. There are 13 residues in the CDR3. Trimming removed 0 bases from V and 8 bases from J, with 8 bases in between. Sequenced: naive CD4+ T cells sorted from blood. Subset in this sample: CD45RA+ positively selected. The V gene is TRBV7-2, the J gene TRBJ2-1; D not certain. The clonotype originates from a man aged 30 to 39 in good health. The CDR3 DNA is TGTGCCAGCAGCTTAGCGCCAACGGATGAGCAGTTCTTC. Amino acids: CASSLAPTDEQFF.